What follows describes a single TCR beta chain. This clonotype was counted at least ten times. Its antigen remains unidentified. Per-nucleotide qualities are absent, and no much larger clonotype sits a single base away. The CDR3 spans 16 residues, from the cysteine through the phenylalanine. Only the CDR3 region is kept as DNA, spanning 48 bases read in frame from base 1. Here V drops 0 bases and J drops 5 bases, and the junction holds 9 bases not matched to any gene. CDR1 DFQATT and CDR2 SNEGSKA were looked up in the germline V gene (reference sequence). The TCR beta CDR3 regions were amplified from RNA transcripts. A first-round RT-PCR of the TCR CDR3 used the HTBI primer set with the Qiagen OneStep RT-PCR kit. A second multiplex PCR round built the libraries, followed by size selection and purification. Paired-end sequencing of the libraries was performed with 100 bp reads on an Illumina HiSeq2000. As for how the authors treated the data: Raw data were processed with SOAPnuke, discarding reads with adapters, uncalled bases, mean Phred below 15, or no exact constant-primer or identifier match. High-quality paired reads were merged with COPE v1.2.5, and unique nucleotide sequences were defined as clonotypes. Clonotypes were aligned to IMGT TRBV, TRBD and TRBJ reference segments using MiTCR v1.1. The analysis included only V-J combinations with a frequency above 0.0001, which together covered 98% to 99.2% of the repertoires. The TCS score was defined as the ratio of F50 (clonal expansion) to E x V (chaos), calculated using BLOSUM62-based TCRdist between CDR3 peptides within each V-J. Welch's t-statistics and random forest reduced just over 500 V-J features to roughly 13, which were used in a naive Bayes classifier (R e1071). In-frame beta chains were kept once TCRdb had trimmed the public reads at Q25 with fastp and called clones with MiXCR. Identical CDR3 protein sequences are pooled into one entry, listed with their most common genes and DNA. The V and J calls follow TCRdb's processing rather than the paper's. This sample lists about 620,000 distinct CDR3 sequences; 15% to 20% were detected once. The top ten clonotypes cover 3% to 4% of the sample.

The sample originates from a study of T cells in Graves' hyperthyroidism and ophthalmopathy (dated by TCRdb to 2018 to 2020). Turning to the overall study: Peripheral blood samples were taken at the time of initial diagnosis, prior to any treatment. A discovery cohort of around 98 patients, about 40 with Graves' ophthalmopathy and 57 with stable Graves' hyperthyroidism, was used to find distinguishing TCR V-J signatures. Whether ophthalmopathy could be predicted prospectively was tested in an independent validation cohort made up of 18 to 20 hyperthyroidism patients plus 17 patients who later progressed to ophthalmopathy. The roughly 99 discovery patients were divided at random into training and test sets in a 7:3 ratio. In addition, the study compared T-cell repertoires in thyroid tissue and in blood from six Graves' hyperthyroidism patients. After sampling, hyperthyroidism patients received methimazole starting at 30 mg daily, and ophthalmopathy patients received high-dose intravenous methylprednisolone. According to the paper, TCR Vbeta CDR3 sequencing was carried out on more than 120 peripheral blood samples, which came from fewer than 50 ophthalmopathy, around 74 hyperthyroidism and around 17 progressor patients.

Stable Graves' hyperthyroidism was defined as no progression to ophthalmopathy during 18 months of follow-up. Hyperthyroidism patients were aged 18 to 65 years and newly diagnosed, with disease duration of less than 2 months. Patients with uncontrolled infections, other autoimmune diseases, pregnancy or lactation were excluded. Diagnoses were based on clinical symptoms, serum thyroxine and TRAb, thyroid ultrasound and orbital computed tomography. Ficoll-Paque density gradient centrifugation was used to isolate PBMCs from around 10 ml of fresh peripheral blood. Total RNA was extracted using Trizol reagent, and RNA quality was assessed on an Agilent 2100 Bioanalyzer. Points the paper makes about the study in general: In validation, progression to ophthalmopathy was predicted by the model with 65% to 71% sensitivity and about 72% specificity, a median of roughly 6.4 months before onset. Blood samples also contained most of the expanded thyroid clonotypes (frequency above 0.001), which suggests that blood repertoires may reflect thyroid immune responses. No statistical method was used to fix the sample size in advance, and group allocation was not hidden from the investigators. A model built on a 13 V-J signature distinguished ophthalmopathy from stable hyperthyroidism, reaching about 88% sensitivity and 81.08% specificity in cross-validation and 80%/75% in testing.

Sequencing was done on a sample of blood. The origin of this receptor is a woman aged 30 to 39 with Graves' hyperthyroidism. The receptor chain draws on TRBV20-1 and TRBJ2-4, with 8 central nucleotides matching TRBD2. At the DNA level, the sequence is TGCAGTGCTAGAGATATGGCGGGAGGCCACGAAAACATTCAGTACTTC. Translation gives CSARDMAGGHENIQYF.